These T cell receptor beta chains were read from a single sample in a study of blood T cell repertoires in COVID-19. Data came from immunoSEQ multiplex PCR; TCRdb stores just in-frame clones and leaves some out. This table has about 130,000 clones, over 75% appearing once. Sequences were obtained from peripheral blood. All receptors derive from a woman older than 75 with acute or convalescent COVID-19. The CDR3 runs from the conserved cysteine through the conserved F or W. Fields, in order: J gene, D gene, V gene, clone size, CDR3 DNA, CDR3 protein. A D gene is named only where the DNA matches it firmly. Clone size, where shown, is once, few, many, or a class for clones that have expanded.

J gene: TRBJ1-5; D gene: TRBD1; V gene: TRBV6-2/TRBV6-3; clone size: .; CDR3 DNA: TGTGCCAGCAGTCCGTCACCCAGGGGGAATAGCAATCAGCCCCAGCATTTT; CDR3 protein: CASSPSPRGNSNQPQHF
J gene: TRBJ1-2; D gene: .; V gene: TRBV29-1; clone size: .; CDR3 DNA: TGCAGCGTTGAGATAAGCGGGGGAGGCTACACCTTC; CDR3 protein: CSVEISGGGYTF
J gene: TRBJ1-2; D gene: TRBD1; V gene: TRBV7-2; clone size: .; CDR3 DNA: TGTGCCAGCAGCGCTACAGGGGAGTGGGGCTACACCTTC; CDR3 protein: CASSATGEWGYTF
J gene: TRBJ1-1; D gene: .; V gene: TRBV6-5; clone size: .; CDR3 DNA: TGTGCCAGCAGAACACGAACAAGGGGGAACACTGAAGCTTTCTTT; CDR3 protein: CASRTRTRGNTEAFF
J gene: TRBJ1-6; D gene: .; V gene: TRBV3-1/TRBV3-2; clone size: few; CDR3 DNA: TGTGCCAGCAGCCCCACAAGGGGCTCACCCCTCCACTTT; CDR3 protein: CASSPTRGSPLHF
J gene: TRBJ2-7; D gene: .; V gene: TRBV2; clone size: .; CDR3 DNA: TGTGCCAGCACGGTCACCGGCTACGAGCAGTACTTC; CDR3 protein: CASTVTGYEQYF
J gene: TRBJ2-5; D gene: .; V gene: TRBV12-3/TRBV12-4; clone size: .; CDR3 DNA: TGTGCCAGCAGTTTTCGGTACCAAGAGACCCAGTACTTC; CDR3 protein: CASSFRYQETQYF
J gene: TRBJ2-6; D gene: TRBD2; V gene: TRBV2; clone size: .; CDR3 DNA: TGTGCCAGCGGCGGGGGTGTAACTGGGGCCAACGTCCTGACTTTC; CDR3 protein: CASGGGVTGANVLTF
J gene: TRBJ1-4; D gene: TRBD1; V gene: TRBV4-1; clone size: .; CDR3 DNA: TGCGCCAGCAGCCAAGCCCAGGGGGCGCAACAGCGAAAACTGTTTTTT; CDR3 protein: CASSQAQGAQQRKLFF
J gene: TRBJ1-1; D gene: TRBD1; V gene: TRBV7-9; clone size: .; CDR3 DNA: TGTGCCAGCAGCATCCGGGGACAGGGGGGTGAAGCTTTCTTT; CDR3 protein: CASSIRGQGGEAFF
J gene: TRBJ1-2; D gene: TRBD1; V gene: TRBV4-3; clone size: .; CDR3 DNA: TGCGCCAGCAGCCAAGACGGGGACAGGACGAGATCTGGCTACACCTTC; CDR3 protein: CASSQDGDRTRSGYTF
J gene: TRBJ1-6; D gene: .; V gene: TRBV28; clone size: .; CDR3 DNA: TGTGCCAGCAGCCCACAGGGCCTAAGATCACCCCTCCACTTT; CDR3 protein: CASSPQGLRSPLHF
J gene: TRBJ2-6; D gene: .; V gene: TRBV10-3; clone size: .; CDR3 DNA: TGTGCCATCTCCCCCTCCTCTGGGGCCAACGTCCTGACTTTC; CDR3 protein: CAISPSSGANVLTF
J gene: TRBJ1-2; D gene: TRBD1; V gene: TRBV6-5; clone size: .; CDR3 DNA: TGTGCCAGCAGTCGCACGGGGACAGGGAAATATGGCTACACCTTC; CDR3 protein: CASSRTGTGKYGYTF
J gene: TRBJ2-1; D gene: TRBD2; V gene: TRBV5-1; clone size: .; CDR3 DNA: TGCGCCAGCAGCTTGGGACTAGCGGGCGAGCAGTTCTTC; CDR3 protein: CASSLGLAGEQFF
J gene: TRBJ2-7; D gene: .; V gene: TRBV18; clone size: .; CDR3 DNA: TGTGCCAGCTCACCAGGGCATACAGGGAGCGACGAGCAGTACTTC; CDR3 protein: CASSPGHTGSDEQYF
J gene: TRBJ2-3; D gene: .; V gene: TRBV3-1/TRBV3-2; clone size: .; CDR3 DNA: TGTGCCAGCAGCCCCGGGACAGATACGCAGTATTTT; CDR3 protein: CASSPGTDTQYF